The T cell receptor beta chain described here comes from a study of blood T cell repertoires in COVID-19. Study details: Italy, Spain and the United States were the sources of the convalescent and acute COVID-19 samples. Sample material is recorded as cDNA or gDNA derived from T cells, B-cell-depleted T cells, or PBMCs.

V lost 0 bases and J 8 bases, leaving 7 bases between the germline ends. The CDR3 sequence is 13 residues long. Germline V gene data show CDR1 as LNHNV and CDR2 as YYDKDF (reference sequence). Authors' methods: Nucleated cell counts were estimated from reference gene primer amplification. Sequenced by immunoSEQ multiplex PCR; TCRdb stores in-frame clones only, minus some. The DNA gave D and trimming, while V, J and clone size come from that table. The sample yields around 100,000 clones, around 86% seen once. The sequence was collected from a man aged 45-60 years with active or convalescent COVID-19. Sequencing used peripheral blood. The rearrangement uses TRBV15 and TRBJ1-4; no definite D call. CDR3 nucleotides: TGTGCCACCAGCAGAGATAATGAGGAAAAACTGTTTTTT. Translating gives CATSRDNEEKLFF.